The rows below give T cell receptor beta chains drawn from one sample of a study of CD8 T cells in Susac syndrome. TCRdb re-called the immunoSEQ multiplex PCR reads through MiXCR, storing one row per CDR3 protein. The data hold fewer than 85,000 distinct CDR3 sequences, with around 95% observed a single time. The sequenced sample consisted of CD8+ T cells from PBMCs. The receptors shown here come from a human donor with Susac syndrome. The CDR3 runs from the conserved cysteine through the conserved F or W. D genes are given only for firm matches. Size is omitted from some rows. Given values are once, few, many or a class for expanded clones.

j_gene: TRBJ1-1
v_gene: TRBV20-1
abundance: NA
d_gene: NA
CDR3aa: CSARWGMNTEAFF
CDR3nt: TGCAGTGCTCGCTGGGGGATGAACACTGAAGCTTTCTTT

j_gene: TRBJ1-1
v_gene: TRBV30
abundance: NA
d_gene: NA
CDR3aa: CAYFRDTEAFF
CDR3nt: TGTGCCTATTTCAGGGACACTGAAGCTTTCTTT

j_gene: TRBJ1-5
v_gene: TRBV6-5
abundance: NA
d_gene: NA
CDR3aa: CASNPNRGDQPQHF
CDR3nt: TGTGCCAGCAACCCCAACCGGGGAGATCAGCCCCAGCATTTT

j_gene: TRBJ2-7
v_gene: TRBV28
abundance: NA
d_gene: TRBD2
CDR3aa: CASAGLAGVYEQYF
CDR3nt: TGTGCCAGCGCAGGACTAGCGGGGGTCTACGAGCAGTACTTC

j_gene: TRBJ2-1
v_gene: TRBV20-1
abundance: once
d_gene: TRBD2
CDR3aa: CSARAGTSARVNEQFF
CDR3nt: TGCAGTGCTAGAGCCGGGACTAGCGCGAGAGTCAATGAGCAGTTCTTC

j_gene: TRBJ2-7
v_gene: TRBV2
abundance: once
d_gene: TRBD1
CDR3aa: CASRTGGIEQYF
CDR3nt: TGTGCCAGCCGGACAGGGGGCATCGAGCAGTACTTC

j_gene: TRBJ1-1
v_gene: TRBV25-1
abundance: NA
d_gene: NA
CDR3aa: CASSDPRAADEAFF
CDR3nt: TGTGCCAGCAGTGATCCTCGGGCGGCTGACGAAGCTTTCTTT

j_gene: TRBJ2-5
v_gene: TRBV7-8
abundance: NA
d_gene: TRBD2
CDR3aa: CASSLSGAGEQETQYF
CDR3nt: TGTGCCAGCAGCTTAAGTGGAGCGGGAGAACAAGAGACCCAGTACTTC

j_gene: TRBJ2-7
v_gene: TRBV3-1
abundance: NA
d_gene: TRBD2
CDR3aa: CASSQASLAGKWGFDEQYF
CDR3nt: TGTGCCAGCAGCCAAGCCTCACTAGCGGGAAAGTGGGGTTTTGACGAGCAGTACTTC

j_gene: TRBJ2-1
v_gene: TRBV20-1
abundance: NA
d_gene: NA
CDR3aa: CSARWGISYNEQFF
CDR3nt: TGCAGTGCTCGATGGGGAATCTCCTACAATGAGCAGTTCTTC

j_gene: TRBJ2-3
v_gene: TRBV29-1
abundance: NA
d_gene: TRBD2
CDR3aa: CSVEVIRTSGRTRTDTQYF
CDR3nt: TGCAGCGTTGAAGTTATTCGGACTAGCGGGAGGACGCGCACAGATACGCAGTATTTT

j_gene: TRBJ2-1
v_gene: TRBV5-6
abundance: NA
d_gene: NA
CDR3aa: CASSPGASSYNEQFF
CDR3nt: TGTGCCAGCAGCCCAGGGGCAAGCTCCTACAATGAGCAGTTCTTC

j_gene: TRBJ1-1
v_gene: TRBV5-4
abundance: NA
d_gene: NA
CDR3aa: CASRPGLNTEAFF
CDR3nt: TGTGCCAGCAGACCAGGGTTGAACACTGAAGCTTTCTTT

j_gene: TRBJ2-5
v_gene: TRBV18
abundance: once
d_gene: TRBD1
CDR3aa: CASSELDRVETQYF
CDR3nt: TGTGCCAGCTCAGAGTTAGACAGGGTGGAGACCCAGTACTTC

j_gene: TRBJ2-3
v_gene: TRBV19
abundance: NA
d_gene: NA
CDR3aa: CASSFSGGYTDTQYF
CDR3nt: TGTGCCAGTAGTTTTAGCGGAGGGTACACAGATACGCAGTATTTT

j_gene: TRBJ2-1
v_gene: TRBV12-3/TRBV12-4
abundance: NA
d_gene: NA
CDR3aa: CASQSSYNEQFF
CDR3nt: TGTGCCAGCCAGAGCTCCTACAATGAGCAGTTCTTC

j_gene: TRBJ2-7
v_gene: TRBV29-1
abundance: once
d_gene: TRBD2
CDR3aa: CSVEDGRGPYEQYF
CDR3nt: TGCAGCGTTGAAGATGGGAGGGGACCCTACGAGCAGTACTTC

j_gene: TRBJ2-7
v_gene: TRBV19
abundance: NA
d_gene: NA
CDR3aa: CASSIAGTEQYF
CDR3nt: TGTGCCAGTAGTATCGCAGGTACGGAGCAGTACTTC

j_gene: TRBJ2-7
v_gene: TRBV19
abundance: once
d_gene: TRBD1
CDR3aa: CASSRTGPSYEQYF
CDR3nt: TGTGCCAGTAGTAGGACAGGCCCGTCCTACGAGCAGTACTTC

j_gene: TRBJ2-7
v_gene: TRBV2
abundance: NA
d_gene: TRBD1
CDR3aa: CASSEGTGDDEQYF
CDR3nt: TGTGCCAGCAGTGAAGGGACAGGGGACGACGAGCAGTACTTC

j_gene: TRBJ2-1
v_gene: TRBV20-1
abundance: NA
d_gene: NA
CDR3aa: CSARPRKPSYNEQFF
CDR3nt: TGCAGTGCTAGACCCCGGAAACCCTCCTACAATGAGCAGTTCTTC

j_gene: TRBJ2-7
v_gene: TRBV6-1
abundance: NA
d_gene: TRBD2
CDR3aa: CASSEEGTSAPYEQYF
CDR3nt: TGTGCCAGCAGTGAAGAGGGGACTAGTGCCCCCTACGAGCAGTACTTC

j_gene: TRBJ1-1
v_gene: TRBV30
abundance: NA
d_gene: NA
CDR3aa: CAWSLALNTEAFF
CDR3nt: TGTGCCTGGAGTTTGGCACTGAACACTGAAGCTTTCTTT

j_gene: TRBJ2-2
v_gene: TRBV9
abundance: NA
d_gene: TRBD2
CDR3aa: CASSVVREGRNTGELFF
CDR3nt: TGTGCCAGCAGCGTAGTACGGGAGGGACGGAACACCGGGGAGCTGTTTTTT

j_gene: TRBJ2-3
v_gene: TRBV4-1
abundance: NA
d_gene: NA
CDR3aa: CASSQELVAPSTDTQYF
CDR3nt: TGCGCCAGCAGCCAAGAGTTGGTAGCGCCTAGCACAGATACGCAGTATTTT

j_gene: TRBJ2-7
v_gene: TRBV7-9
abundance: NA
d_gene: TRBD2
CDR3aa: CASSGTSGRPNEQYF
CDR3nt: TGTGCCAGCAGCGGAACTAGCGGGAGGCCCAACGAGCAGTACTTC

j_gene: TRBJ2-7
v_gene: TRBV5-1
abundance: NA
d_gene: TRBD2
CDR3aa: CASSSGPTGGVDEQYF
CDR3nt: TGCGCCAGCAGCTCCGGTCCGACGGGAGGTGTTGACGAGCAGTACTTC